These 27 T cell receptor beta chains were sequenced from one sample in a study of shared clonotypes between healthy human individuals. Naive CD8 isolation took CD45RO-negative cells positively selected for CCR7 and excluded terminally differentiated effector memory CD45RA+ cells. Produced via immunoSEQ multiplex PCR; TCRdb's table is partial and in-frame only. Of hundreds of thousands of clones listed, about 91% are singletons. The source material was naive CD8+ T cells sorted from blood. The receptor set was obtained from a man aged 25 to 45 in good health.

This chain links TRBV7-6 with TRBJ2-3; 9 positions agree with TRBD2. Germline-derived CDR1 and CDR2 are SGHVS and FNYEAQ. V lost 3 bases, J lost 3 bases, and 4 bases stayed unmatched. The length of the CDR3 is 15 residues. CDR3 coding DNA: TGTGCCAGCAGCTTTAGCGGGAGCGGGACAGATACGCAGTATTTT. It is translated as CASSFSGSGTDTQYF.

The chain recombines TRBV6-1 with TRBJ2-7, with TRBD1 matching 7 bases. V lost 6 bases to trimming and J lost 3 bases; unmatched junction nucleotides: 2. Germline V gene data show CDR1 as MNHNS and CDR2 as SASEGT. This CDR3 region has 12 residues. CDR3 sequence: CASRGDSYEQYF. As DNA, the CDR3 is TGTGCCAGCAGAGGGGACAGCTACGAGCAGTACTTC.

This clone was detected only once. Other DNA sequences in this specimen translate into the identical CDR3. The chain uses TRBV27 and TRBJ2-7; 7 nucleotides align to TRBD1. This CDR3 has 13 amino acids. The ends lost 4 bases at V and 3 bases at J; junction bases unmatched: 3. Germline V gives CDR1 MNHEY, CDR2 SMNVEV (reference sequence). The CDR3 sequence is CASSSGGLYEQYF. As DNA, the CDR3 is TGTGCCAGCAGTTCAGGGGGTCTCTACGAGCAGTACTTC.

The rearrangement links TRBV9 to TRBJ2-7, with 7 bases fitting TRBD1. V shed 3 bases and J 3 bases; nucleotides not matched to a gene: 9. The CDR3 consists of 15 residues. CDR1 is SGDLS, CDR2 YYNGEE, per germline. In DNA, the CDR3 is TGTGCCAGCAGCGCACATACGGGACAGATCTACGAGCAGTACTTC. Translation gives CASSAHTGQIYEQYF. The whole variable domain, filled in from reference TRBV9 and TRBJ2-7, reads DSGVTQTPKHLITATGQRVTLRCSPRSGDLSVYWYQQSLDQGLQFLIQYYNGEERAKGNILERFSAQQFPDLHSELNLSSLELGDSALYFCASSAHTGQIYEQYFGPGTRLTVT.

The chain couples TRBV7-9 to TRBJ2-6; 7 positions match TRBD1. Germline CDR1 SEHNR, CDR2 FQNEAQ (reference sequence). The CDR3 runs 15 residues. Trimming removed 6 bases from V and 8 bases from J; junction bases left unmatched: 10. The CDR3: CASRPRQGKTNVLTF. The CDR3 region has the DNA TGTGCCAGCAGACCCCGACAGGGTAAGACCAACGTCCTGACTTTC.

The gene calls are TRBV7-9 and TRBJ2-1; D unresolved. This CDR3 contains 11 residues. V was pared by 4 bases and J by 9 bases, with 7 bases between. Germline-derived CDR1 and CDR2 are SEHNR and FQNEAQ (reference sequence). Here the CDR3 reads CASSSVGEQFF. For the CDR3, the DNA is TGTGCCAGCAGCTCCGTGGGTGAGCAGTTCTTC.

The J gene is TRBJ2-5, the V gene TRBV27; 10 bases line up with TRBD2. This CDR3 has 16 amino acids. Trimming at V came to 4 bases and at J to 2 bases, leaving 7 bases not matched to a gene. Germline V gene data show CDR1 as MNHEY and CDR2 as SMNVEV (reference sequence). Here the CDR3 DNA reads TGTGCCAGCAGTTCAATGGGACTAGCGTCACAAGAGACCCAGTACTTC. As protein: CASSSMGLASQETQYF.

The rearrangement uses TRBV29-1 and TRBJ1-4, with 7 bases aligning to TRBD1. J gave up 4 bases and V 0 bases, and 5 bases lay outside the gene matches. Germline CDR1 SQVTM, CDR2 ANQGSEA. This CDR3 region has 15 residues. CDR3 bases: TGCAGCGTTGAAGACGTAGGGGGCATTAATGAAAAACTGTTTTTT. Its protein product is CSVEDVGGINEKLFF.

J is TRBJ2-2 and V is TRBV5-1; TRBD1 is a possible D gene (6 bases). The CDR3 contains 14 residues. Per the germline V gene, CDR1 is SGHRS and CDR2 is YFSETQ. The V end was cut by 3 bases, the J end by 7 bases, with 13 bases between. CDR3 sequence: CASSWSTGIGELFF. The CDR3 region has the DNA TGCGCCAGCAGCTGGTCCACAGGGATCGGGGAGCTGTTTTTT.

The V and J genes are TRBV7-9 and TRBJ1-4, with TRBD1 matching 7 bases. This CDR3 has 16 amino acids. The germline V gene encodes CDR1 SEHNR and CDR2 FQNEAQ (reference sequence). Trimming cost V 4 bases and J 5 bases; bases outside gene matches: 10. CDR3 residues: CASSSSGTDLNEKLFF. The CDR3 DNA is TGTGCCAGCAGCTCCTCAGGGACAGACTTAAATGAAAAACTGTTTTTT.

The chain combines TRBV5-1 with TRBJ2-7; D perhaps matches TRBD2 (5 bases). Looked up from germline, CDR1 is SGHRS and CDR2 is YFSETQ. With 4 bases removed from V and 0 bases from J, the gap between germline ends came to 11 bases. The CDR3 length is 14 residues. CDR3 in amino acids: CASSPGILSYEQYF. DNA of the CDR3: TGCGCCAGCAGCCCGGGGATCCTCTCCTACGAGCAGTACTTC. The entire variable domain, with the rest obtained from reference TRBV5-1 and TRBJ2-7, is as follows: KAGVTQTPRYLIKTRGQQVTLSCSPISGHRSVSWYQQTPGQGLQFLFEYFSETQRNKGNFPGRFSGRQFSNSRSEMNVSTLELGDSALYLCASSPGILSYEQYFGPGTRLTVT.

This clone was seen a single time. V gene TRBV5-5 combines with J gene TRBJ2-7; D possibly corresponds to TRBD2 (5 bases). TRBJ2-1 matches the DNA end more closely, so the J call is doubtful. The CDR3 is made up of 13 amino acids. Per the germline V gene, CDR1 is SGHKS and CDR2 is YYEKEE (reference sequence). This CDR3 is CASVGESYNEQFF. The DNA of the CDR3 is TGTGCCAGCGTGGGAGAGTCCTACAATGAGCAGTTCTTC.

The chain couples TRBV14 to TRBJ2-7; 11 nucleotides agree with TRBD1. The CDR3 is made up of 15 amino acids. J gave up 5 bases and V 1 base, and 4 bases lay outside the gene matches. Per germline, CDR1 SGHDN and CDR2 FVKESK. The CDR3 DNA follows: TGTGCCAGCAGCCAAGCTGGGGGACAGGGGGACGAGCAGTACTTC. Translated: CASSQAGGQGDEQYF.

The rearrangement joins TRBV18 to TRBJ1-2; 7 nucleotides match TRBD1. Germline CDR1 reads KGHSH; CDR2 reads LQKENI. CDR3 length equals 16 residues. V lost 3 bases to trimming and J lost 8 bases; unmatched junction nucleotides: 15. The CDR3 loop reads CASSPGTQGTLGGYTF. Written as DNA, the CDR3 is TGTGCCAGCTCACCCGGGACACAGGGGACTCTCGGAGGCTACACCTTC.

This chain connects TRBV27 to TRBJ2-4; 9 nucleotides line up with TRBD2. Germline CDR1 MNHEY, CDR2 SMNVEV (reference sequence). J lost 9 bases, V lost 7 bases, and 4 bases had no gene match. CDR3 length: 12 amino acids. The CDR3 spells CASIGGRGIQYF. The DNA for the CDR3 is TGTGCCAGCATAGGCGGGAGGGGCATTCAGTACTTC.

The chain combines TRBV2 with TRBJ2-1; 14 nucleotides match TRBD2. CDR1 is SNHLY, CDR2 FYNNEI, per germline. This CDR3 has 18 residues. V trimming: 2 bases; J trimming: 7 bases; junction bases outside the gene matches: 10. As DNA, the CDR3 is TGTGCCAGCAGTGAATTACCGGGGACTAGCGGGAGATCAAATGAGCAGTTCTTC. This sequence encodes CASSELPGTSGRSNEQFF.

J is TRBJ2-7 and V is TRBV4-1, with TRBD1 as a possible D gene (5 bases). V was cut by 0 bases and J by 3 bases, with 9 bases left in between. The CDR3 covers 14 residues. Germline V gives CDR1 MGHRA, CDR2 YSYEKL. CDR3 protein: CASSQEGRNYEQYF. In nucleotides, the CDR3 is TGCGCCAGCAGCCAAGAGGGGCGGAACTACGAGCAGTACTTC.

The chain couples TRBV7-9 to TRBJ2-7, with 11 bases aligning to TRBD2. Per the germline V gene, CDR1 is SEHNR and CDR2 is FQNEAQ (reference sequence). V gave up 5 bases and J gave up 2 bases; unmatched junction bases: 8. The length of the CDR3 is 16 residues. Written as DNA, the CDR3 is TGTGCCAGCAGCCCTCCCTTGACTAGCGGGGCCTACGAGCAGTACTTC. Amino acids: CASSPPLTSGAYEQYF.

The chain carries TRBV19 and TRBJ2-1; no reliable D call. Germline V lookup: CDR1 LNHDA, CDR2 SQIVND (reference sequence). The CDR3 consists of 12 residues. V was clipped by 4 bases and J by 9 bases, with 10 bases between them. The CDR3 DNA is TGTGCCAGTAGTAGCCCTGATGTTGAGCAGTTCTTC. Amino acids: CASSSPDVEQFF.

The CDR3 is CASSEVYGGETQYF. CDR3 DNA: TGTGCCAGCAGTGAAGTTTACGGCGGGGAGACCCAGTACTTC. This rearrangement joins TRBV2 to TRBJ2-5; TRBD2 is a possible D gene (5 bases). The CDR3 extends over 14 amino acids. CDR1 SNHLY and CDR2 FYNNEI come from the germline V gene. V lost 1 base, J lost 5 bases, and 11 bases lay in between.

This clone was seen more than once but under ten times. The rearrangement joins TRBV9 to TRBJ1-4, with D hard to call. CDR3 length: 12 residues. Germline assignment: CDR1 SGDLS and CDR2 YYNGEE. V was pared by 7 bases and J by 5 bases, with 9 bases between. The DNA of the CDR3 is TGTGCCAGCGGCGGCGAGAATGAAAAACTGTTTTTT. Its translation is CASGGENEKLFF.

This clone occurred once. V and J are TRBV7-9 and TRBJ2-5; the D is unclear. This CDR3 comprises 13 residues. Trimming stripped 4 bases from V and 6 bases from J, with 12 bases between. Germline values: CDR1 SEHNR, CDR2 FQNEAQ (reference sequence). The CDR3 loop is CASSSDLSKTQYF. The CDR3 DNA sequence: TGTGCCAGCAGCTCTGATCTCTCAAAGACCCAGTACTTC.

The genes are TRBV7-2 and TRBJ2-2; no firm D call. The CDR3 extends over 14 amino acids. Looked up from germline, CDR1 is SGHTA and CDR2 is FQGNSA. Trimming removed 4 bases at V and 2 bases at J, with 8 bases between. The CDR3 DNA reads as TGTGCCAGCAGCTCCCAGCTTAACACCGGGGAGCTGTTTTTT. As protein: CASSSQLNTGELFF.

The chain recombines TRBV11-2 with TRBJ2-7; D is perhaps TRBD2 (6 bases). Germline assignment: CDR1 SGHAT and CDR2 FQNNGV. The V and J ends lost 5 bases and 3 bases respectively, with 17 bases between them. The CDR3 covers 15 residues. This CDR3 reads CASSAQGGMDYEQYF. The CDR3 DNA is TGTGCCAGCAGCGCCCAGGGCGGGATGGACTACGAGCAGTACTTC. Full variable domain (rest looked up from reference TRBV11-2 and TRBJ2-7): EAGVAQSPRYKIIEKRQSVAFWCNPISGHATLYWYQQILGQGPKLLIQFQNNGVVDDSQLPKDRFSAERLKGVDSTLKIQPAKLEDSAVYLCASSAQGGMDYEQYFGPGTRLTVT.

This rearrangement joins TRBV15 to TRBJ1-5, with D unclear. There are 15 residues in the CDR3. Trimming pared 0 bases from V and 3 bases from J, leaving 9 bases between. The germline gives CDR1 LNHNV, CDR2 YYDKDF (reference sequence). CDR3 bases: TGTGCCACCAGCAGAGATCTGGGCTACAATCAGCCCCAGCATTTT. Its translation is CATSRDLGYNQPQHF.

This chain links TRBV5-1 with TRBJ2-1; D remains unclear. Trimming took off 1 base at V and 4 bases at J, with 3 bases between the two ends. This CDR3 has 12 residues. The germline V gene encodes CDR1 SGHRS and CDR2 YFSETQ. The CDR3 region is CASSLKYNEQFF. The CDR3 coding sequence is TGCGCCAGCAGCTTGAAGTACAATGAGCAGTTCTTC.

The chain joins TRBV5-4 to TRBJ2-1, with D uncertain. The CDR3 loop spans 12 amino acids. Deletions cut 3 bases from V and 5 bases from J, with 6 bases between. Germline loops: CDR1 SGHNT, CDR2 YYREEE (reference sequence). This chain's CDR3 is CASSWVDNEQFF. The CDR3 coding sequence is TGTGCCAGCAGCTGGGTTGACAATGAGCAGTTCTTC.